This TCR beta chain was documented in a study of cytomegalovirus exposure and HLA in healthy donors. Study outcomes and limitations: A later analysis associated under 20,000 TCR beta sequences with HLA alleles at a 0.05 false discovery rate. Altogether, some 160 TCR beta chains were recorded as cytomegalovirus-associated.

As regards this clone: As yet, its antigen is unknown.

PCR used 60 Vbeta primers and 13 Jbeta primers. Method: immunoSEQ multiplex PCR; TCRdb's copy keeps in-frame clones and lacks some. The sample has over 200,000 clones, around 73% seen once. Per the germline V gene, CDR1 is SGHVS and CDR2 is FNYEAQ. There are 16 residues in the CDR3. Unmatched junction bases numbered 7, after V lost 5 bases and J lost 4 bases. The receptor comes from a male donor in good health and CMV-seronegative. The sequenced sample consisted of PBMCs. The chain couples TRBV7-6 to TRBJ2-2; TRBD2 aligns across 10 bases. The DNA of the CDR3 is TGTGCCAGCAGCAAACTAGCGGGGAAAGGCACCGGGGAGCTGTTTTTT. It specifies CASSKLAGKGTGELFF.